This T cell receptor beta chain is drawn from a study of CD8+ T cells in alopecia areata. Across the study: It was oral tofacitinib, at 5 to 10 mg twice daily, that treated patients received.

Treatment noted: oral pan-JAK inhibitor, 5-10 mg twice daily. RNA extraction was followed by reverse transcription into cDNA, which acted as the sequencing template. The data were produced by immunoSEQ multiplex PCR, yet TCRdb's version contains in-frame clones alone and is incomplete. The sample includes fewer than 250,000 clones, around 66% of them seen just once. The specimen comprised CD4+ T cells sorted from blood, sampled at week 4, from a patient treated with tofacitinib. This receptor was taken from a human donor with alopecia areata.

The CDR3 spells CSVESAGYGYTF. In nucleotides, the CDR3 is TGCAGCGTTGAAAGTGCAGGCTATGGCTACACCTTC. The chain has TRBV29-1 and TRBJ1-2; D unresolved. V was cut by 2 bases and J by 4 bases, with 8 bases left in between. The CDR3 is 12 residues long. The V gene's germline CDR1 is SQVTM and CDR2 ANQGSEA. Together with reference TRBV29-1 and TRBJ1-2, the CDR3 gives the full variable domain: SAVISQKPSRDICQRGTSLTIQCQVDSQVTMMFWYRQQPGQSLTLIATANQGSEATYESGFVIDKFPISRPNLTFSTLTVSNMSPEDSSIYLCSVESAGYGYTFGSGTRLTVV.